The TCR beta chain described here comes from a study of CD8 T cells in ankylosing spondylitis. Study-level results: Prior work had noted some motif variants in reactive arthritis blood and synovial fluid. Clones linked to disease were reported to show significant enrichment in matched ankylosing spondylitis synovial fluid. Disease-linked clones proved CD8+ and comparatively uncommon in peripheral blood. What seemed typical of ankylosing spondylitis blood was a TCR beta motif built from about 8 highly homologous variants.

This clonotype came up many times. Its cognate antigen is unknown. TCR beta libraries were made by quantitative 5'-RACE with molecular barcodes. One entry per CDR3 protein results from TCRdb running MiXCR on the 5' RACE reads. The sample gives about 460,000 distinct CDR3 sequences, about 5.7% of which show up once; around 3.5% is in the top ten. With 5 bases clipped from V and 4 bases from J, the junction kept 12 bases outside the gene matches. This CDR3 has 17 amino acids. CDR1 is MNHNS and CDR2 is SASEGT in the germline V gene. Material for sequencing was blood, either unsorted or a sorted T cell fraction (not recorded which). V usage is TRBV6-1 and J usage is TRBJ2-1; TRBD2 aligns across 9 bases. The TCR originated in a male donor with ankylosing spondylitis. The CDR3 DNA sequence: TGTGCCAGCAGTCTCCGGGGTAGCGGGGGTATTTACAATGAGCAGTTCTTC. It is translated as CASSLRGSGGIYNEQFF.